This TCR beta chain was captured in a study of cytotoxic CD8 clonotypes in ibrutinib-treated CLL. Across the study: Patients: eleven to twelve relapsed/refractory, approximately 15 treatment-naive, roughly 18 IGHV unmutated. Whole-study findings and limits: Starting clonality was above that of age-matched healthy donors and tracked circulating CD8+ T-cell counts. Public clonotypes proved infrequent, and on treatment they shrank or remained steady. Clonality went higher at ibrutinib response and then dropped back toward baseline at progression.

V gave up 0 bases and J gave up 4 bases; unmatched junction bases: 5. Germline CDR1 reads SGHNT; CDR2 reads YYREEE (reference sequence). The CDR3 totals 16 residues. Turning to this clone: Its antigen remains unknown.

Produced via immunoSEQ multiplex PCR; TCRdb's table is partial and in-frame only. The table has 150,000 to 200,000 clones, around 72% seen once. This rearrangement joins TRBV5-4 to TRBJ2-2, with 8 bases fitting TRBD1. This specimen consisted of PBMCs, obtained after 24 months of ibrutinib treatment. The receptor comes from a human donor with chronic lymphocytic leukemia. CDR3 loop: CASSLAPGGGTGELFF. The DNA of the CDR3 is TGTGCCAGCAGCTTGGCCCCAGGGGGCGGCACCGGGGAGCTGTTTTTT.